This entry features one T cell receptor beta chain sequence. Its matching antigen is unknown. The data stem from a study of CD8 T cells in ankylosing spondylitis. Study-level points and caveats: Reactive arthritis synovial fluid and blood previously showed some of these motif variants.

Germline CDR1 GTSNPN, CDR2 SVGIG (reference sequence). The CDR3 covers 14 residues. The V end lost 3 bases, the J end lost 7 bases, and 13 bases lay between the germline ends. TCRdb reprocessed the 5' RACE reads via MiXCR and lists one record per CDR3 protein. Of around 120,000 distinct CDR3 sequences in the sample, about 24% were seen once. Source material: synovial fluid, either unsorted or a sorted T cell fraction (not recorded which). The chain has TRBV30 and TRBJ1-6; tentatively, D is TRBD1 (6 bases). This TCR was recovered from a male donor with ankylosing spondylitis. DNA for the CDR3: TGTGCCTGGAGGCAACAGGGTTTGAATTCACCCCTCCACTTT. This gives the protein CAWRQQGLNSPLHF.